These 9 T cell receptor beta chains were all obtained from the same sample, sequenced in a study of CD8 T cells in Susac syndrome (dated by TCRdb to the late 2010s). The library was produced with the immunoSEQ multiplex PCR assay. RNA was extracted using the RNeasy kit, and about 0.45 to 1 microgram was reverse transcribed with random hexamers. TCRdb's own reprocessing of the public reads used fastp at Q25 and MiXCR and kept productive beta chains. Rows matching on CDR3 protein sequence are summarized as one entry with the most common DNA and genes. The sample includes about 150,000 distinct CDR3 sequences, with about 94% observed a single time. The ten biggest clones cover 0.2% to 0.25% of the sample. Sequencing input: CD8+ T cells from PBMCs. The source is a human donor with multiple sclerosis.

The rearrangement uses TRBV2 and TRBJ1-1; D may be TRBD1 (5 bases). Per germline, CDR1 SNHLY and CDR2 FYNNEI. The CDR3 is 15 residues long. Trimming took off 5 bases at V and 1 base at J, with 14 bases between the two ends. The CDR3 loop is CASSTPGLGNTEAFF. The CDR3 DNA reads as TGTGCCAGCAGTACCCCGGGACTGGGGAACACTGAAGCTTTCTTT.

J is TRBJ2-3 and V is TRBV30, with D tentatively TRBD2 (7 bases). Germline values: CDR1 GTSNPN, CDR2 SVGIG (reference sequence). This CDR3 region has 11 residues. V lost 1 base and J 11 bases, leaving 10 bases between the germline ends. The CDR3 coding sequence is TGTGCCTGGAGTGCGGGGGGCGAGCAGTATTTT. It yields the protein CAWSAGGEQYF.

J is TRBJ1-2 and V is TRBV15; tentative D call: TRBD1 (5 bases). Trimming removed 5 bases from V and 2 bases from J, with 18 bases in between. The germline V gene encodes CDR1 LNHNV and CDR2 YYDKDF (reference sequence). The CDR3 totals 16 residues. The CDR3, as DNA: TGTGCCACCAGCCGAGGGCCCCCAGGGCCCAACTATGGCTACACCTTC. As protein: CATSRGPPGPNYGYTF.

J is TRBJ1-1 and V is TRBV24-1; D remains ambiguous. Germline CDR1 and CDR2: KGHDR and SFDVKD. V was clipped by 4 bases and J by 8 bases, with 7 bases between them. The CDR3 is made up of 11 amino acids. The CDR3 DNA reads TGTGCCACCAGTGACGGTCTAGAAGCTTTCTTT. It codes for CATSDGLEAFF.

V gene TRBV2 combines with J gene TRBJ2-5; D is possibly TRBD1 (6 bases). This CDR3 has 14 residues. Trimming removed 3 bases at V and 3 bases at J, with 11 bases between. Germline V gene sequence: CDR1 SNHLY, CDR2 FYNNEI. The CDR3 DNA is TGTGCCAGCAGTGAGTCTCACAGGGAAGAGACCCAGTACTTC. As protein: CASSESHREETQYF.

The V and J genes are TRBV10-3 and TRBJ1-1; D not certain. This CDR3 has 14 residues. Trimming left V 4 bases short and J 1 base short, with 10 bases between. The germline V gene has CDR1 ENHRY and CDR2 SYGVKD. The CDR3 region is CAISGPQRNTEAFF. DNA of the CDR3: TGTGCCATCAGTGGACCCCAAAGGAACACTGAAGCTTTCTTT.

The V call is TRBV6-2 or TRBV6-3, the J call TRBJ2-7; perhaps TRBD1 as D (6 bases). The V gene lost 6 bases and the J gene lost 6 bases, with 9 bases spanning the gap. The CDR3 extends over 11 amino acids. The germline CDR1 and CDR2 sequences are MNHEY and SVGEGT. The CDR3 protein is CASRLTGEQYF. In nucleotides, the CDR3 is TGTGCCAGCAGGTTGACAGGCGAGCAGTACTTC.

The rearrangement uses TRBV13 and TRBJ1-2; D call uncertain. V was trimmed by 0 bases and J by 5 bases, leaving 10 bases between them. The CDR3 length is 14 residues. CDR1 and CDR2 (germline): PRHDT, FYEKMQ (reference sequence). CDR3 in amino acids: CASSLGRMDYGYTF. DNA for the CDR3: TGTGCCAGCAGCTTAGGCCGGATGGATTATGGCTACACCTTC.

The chain links TRBV20-1 to TRBJ1-2; D unclear. CDR1 DFQATT and CDR2 SNEGSKA come from the germline V gene (reference sequence). The CDR3 consists of 11 residues. The CDR3 bases are TGCAGGGGTAGGGATAGCTATGGCTACACCTTC. It translates to CRGRDSYGYTF.